This paragraph covers one T cell receptor beta chain sequence. This clone was detected once. There is no known antigen for this receptor. Base-call qualities are not available, and no considerably larger clone is one nucleotide away. Unstimulated PBMCs, after thawing, were stained for CD3, CD4 and CD8 and then FACS-sorted into CD3+CD4+ and CD3+CD8+ populations. Each of the 8 studied subjects was randomized to immunosuppression withdrawal. The Qiagen DNeasy Blood and Tissue Kit was used for isolation of genomic DNA. The sample originates from a study of T cell clones after liver transplantation (dated by TCRdb to the late 2010s). At the level of the whole study: The samples were obtained from ITN030ST, a randomized trial that attempted immunosuppression withdrawal within 2 years after liver transplantation. Donor-reactive T cell clones were identified by TCRbeta sequencing after a pre-transplant mixed lymphocyte reaction and then tracked in post-transplant blood. Third party-reactive TCRbeta sequences were also identified from pre-transplant MLRs to serve as an antigen-independent comparator for donor-reactive sequences. Three of the eight recipients were HCV-positive; the others were transplanted for non-autoimmune, non-viral indications. The subjects received no induction therapy and were kept on standard immunosuppression until randomization at 12-24 months post-transplant. Tolerance meant complete immunosuppression withdrawal for at least one year without liver enzymes rising beyond twice the upper limit of normal. Blood samples were taken pre-transplant, pre-randomization before withdrawal, and post-randomization after full withdrawal or failed withdrawal. A cohort of 8 liver transplant recipients was studied, of whom 3 were classified as tolerant and 5 as non-tolerant.

For CDR1 and CDR2, the germline V gene (reference sequence) lists SGHNT and YYREEE. V is reduced by 2 bases and J by 4 bases, leaving a spacing of 13 bases between them. CDR3 length: 14 amino acids, cysteine to phenylalanine. Of all the DNA, just the CDR3 is kept, 42 bases in frame from base 1. Findings and caveats that apply to the study as a whole: In most of the 8 subjects, regardless of tolerance or HCV status, circulating donor-reactive CD4 TCRbeta sequences dropped significantly post-transplant. When repertoire turnover was taken into account, detection of donor-reactive sequences was significantly reduced in 7 of 8 subjects for CD4 and in 8 of 8 subjects for CD8. The decline in donor-reactive sequences exceeded the decline in third party-reactive sequences, suggesting partial antigen-specific deletion that was unrelated to withdrawal success. Low numbers of available donor cells limited the measurable donor-reactive repertoire in a couple of subjects. Because allograft tissue specimens were not available, migration of donor-reactive T cells into the graft, rather than deletion, may have occurred. The conclusions were preliminary, being limited by small, heterogeneous patient numbers and by non-standardized post-transplant time points.

High-throughput TCRbeta CDR3 sequencing of frozen genomic DNA was performed by immunoSEQ, with PCR amplification, mapping, bias correction and internal controls included. Turning to the authors' computational methods: Only productive rearrangements were retained, with each unique TCRbeta sequence defined by its CDR3 nucleotide sequence together with its V and J gene. For classification of a sequence as donor-reactive, at least 5-fold expansion in CFSE-low cells relative to unstimulated pre-transplant cells and a frequency of at least 0.01% were required. To ensure at least 90% detection power, minimum frequency thresholds were set for each subject based on that subject's lowest-template unstimulated sample. Repertoire turnover was measured by Jensen-Shannon divergence between the top 1000 TCRbeta sequences post- and pre-transplant. Two-sided Fisher's exact tests were used to test for changes in how often donor-reactive sequences were detected. TCRdb limited this immuneACCESS table to in-frame rearrangements with V and J called. A share of clones is missing; checked studies link under half to unresolved V genes, and the rest is unexplained. That table is the source of V, J and clone size, and D and trimming were worked out from the DNA. Present in this sample are more than 7,500 clones, around 80% of which were seen just once. The leading ten clones occupy roughly 51% of the sample.

The sequence came from a human patient who received a liver transplant. The graft donor may be the source of some T cells after a transplant. The sample consisted of CD8+ T cells from blood, taken at the 22-month timepoint. The V and J segments used are TRBV5-4 and TRBJ2-7; the D gene cannot be resolved reliably. The CDR3 region has the sequence CASSFSGSIYEQYF. The nucleotide sequence is given as TGTGCCAGCAGCTTCTCTGGTTCGATTTACGAGCAGTACTTC.